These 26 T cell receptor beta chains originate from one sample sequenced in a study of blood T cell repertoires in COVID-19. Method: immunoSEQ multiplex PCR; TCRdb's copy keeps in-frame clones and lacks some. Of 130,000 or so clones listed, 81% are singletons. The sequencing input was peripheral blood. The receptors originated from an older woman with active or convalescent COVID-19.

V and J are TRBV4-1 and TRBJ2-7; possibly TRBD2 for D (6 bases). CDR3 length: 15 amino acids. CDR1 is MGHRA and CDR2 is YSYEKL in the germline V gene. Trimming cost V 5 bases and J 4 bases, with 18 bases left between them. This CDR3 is CASSLPPAGLYEQYF. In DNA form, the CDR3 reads TGCGCCAGCAGCTTACCTCCCGCCGGACTATACGAGCAGTACTTC.

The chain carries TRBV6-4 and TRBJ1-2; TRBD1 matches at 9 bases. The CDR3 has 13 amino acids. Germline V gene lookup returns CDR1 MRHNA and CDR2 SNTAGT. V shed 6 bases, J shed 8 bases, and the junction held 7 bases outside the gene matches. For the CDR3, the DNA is TGTGCCAGCAGCCAGGGACAGGGCTCCGGCTACACCTTC. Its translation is CASSQGQGSGYTF.

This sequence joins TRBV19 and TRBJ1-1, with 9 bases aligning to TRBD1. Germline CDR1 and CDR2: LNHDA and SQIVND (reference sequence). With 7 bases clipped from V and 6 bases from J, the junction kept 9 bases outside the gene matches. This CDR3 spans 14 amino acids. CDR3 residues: CASIWTGEAPEAFF. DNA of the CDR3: TGTGCCAGTATCTGGACAGGGGAGGCCCCTGAAGCTTTCTTT.

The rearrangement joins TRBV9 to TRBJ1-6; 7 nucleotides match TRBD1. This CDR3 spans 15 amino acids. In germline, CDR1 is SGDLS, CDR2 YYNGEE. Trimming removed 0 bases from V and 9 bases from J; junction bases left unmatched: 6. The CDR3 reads CASSVEGAGSSPLHF. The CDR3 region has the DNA TGTGCCAGCAGCGTAGAGGGGGCAGGTAGTTCACCCCTCCACTTT.

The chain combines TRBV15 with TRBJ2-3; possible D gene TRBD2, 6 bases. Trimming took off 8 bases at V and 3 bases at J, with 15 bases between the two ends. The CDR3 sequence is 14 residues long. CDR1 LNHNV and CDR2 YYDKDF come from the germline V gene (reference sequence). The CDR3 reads CATGRRRRTDTQYF. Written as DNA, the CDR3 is TGTGCCACCGGGAGGCGGCGCCGGACAGATACGCAGTATTTT.

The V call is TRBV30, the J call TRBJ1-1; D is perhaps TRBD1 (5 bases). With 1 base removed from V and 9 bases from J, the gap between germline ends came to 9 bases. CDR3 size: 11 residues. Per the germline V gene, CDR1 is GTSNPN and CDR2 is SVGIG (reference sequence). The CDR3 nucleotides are TGTGCCTGGAGTGCCGACAGAAAAGCTTTCTTT. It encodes CAWSADRKAFF.

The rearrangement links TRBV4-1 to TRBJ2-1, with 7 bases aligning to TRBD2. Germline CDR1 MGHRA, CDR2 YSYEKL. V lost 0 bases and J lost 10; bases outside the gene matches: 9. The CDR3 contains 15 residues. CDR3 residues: CASSQDLREYREQFF. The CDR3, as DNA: TGCGCCAGCAGCCAAGATCTGCGGGAGTATCGGGAGCAGTTCTTC.

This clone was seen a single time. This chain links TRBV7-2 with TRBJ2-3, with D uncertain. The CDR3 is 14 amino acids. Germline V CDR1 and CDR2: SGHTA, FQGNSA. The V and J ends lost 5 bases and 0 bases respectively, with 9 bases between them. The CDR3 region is CASSLTRSTDTQYF. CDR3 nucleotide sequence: TGTGCCAGCAGCCTGACTCGGAGCACAGATACGCAGTATTTT.

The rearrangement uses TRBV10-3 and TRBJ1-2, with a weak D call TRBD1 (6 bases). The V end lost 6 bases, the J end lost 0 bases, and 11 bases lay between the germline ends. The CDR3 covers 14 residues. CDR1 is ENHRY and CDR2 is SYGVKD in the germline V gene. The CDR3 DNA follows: TGTGCCATCAGGAAGGGGGTTTCTAACTATGGCTACACCTTC. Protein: CAIRKGVSNYGYTF.

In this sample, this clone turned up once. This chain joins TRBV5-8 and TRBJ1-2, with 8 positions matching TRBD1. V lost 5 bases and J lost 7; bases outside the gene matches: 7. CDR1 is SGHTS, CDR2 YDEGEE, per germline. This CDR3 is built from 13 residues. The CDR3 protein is CASRFTGGLGYTF. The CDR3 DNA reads TGTGCCAGCAGGTTTACAGGGGGGCTTGGCTACACCTTC.

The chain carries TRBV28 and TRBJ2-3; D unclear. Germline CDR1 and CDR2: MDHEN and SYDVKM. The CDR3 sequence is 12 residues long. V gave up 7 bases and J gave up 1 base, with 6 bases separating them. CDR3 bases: TGTGCCAGCACCCCCGGCACAGATACGCAGTATTTT. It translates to CASTPGTDTQYF.

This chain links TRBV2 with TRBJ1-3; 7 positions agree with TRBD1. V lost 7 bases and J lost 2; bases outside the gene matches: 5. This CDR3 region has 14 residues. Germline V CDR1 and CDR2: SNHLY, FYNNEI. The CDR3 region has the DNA TGTGCCAGCAACGAGGGGGCGACTGGAAACACCATATATTTT. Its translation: CASNEGATGNTIYF.

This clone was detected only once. In DNA, the CDR3 is TGTGCCAGTAGTATACAGGGGGGGAACACTGAAGCTTTCTTT. Its translation: CASSIQGGNTEAFF. This chain links TRBV19 with TRBJ1-1; 7 bases fit TRBD1. The CDR3 length is 14 residues. The V gene end was trimmed by 2 bases and the J gene end by 1 base; junction bases not matched to a gene: 1. CDR1 is LNHDA, CDR2 SQIVND, per germline (reference sequence).

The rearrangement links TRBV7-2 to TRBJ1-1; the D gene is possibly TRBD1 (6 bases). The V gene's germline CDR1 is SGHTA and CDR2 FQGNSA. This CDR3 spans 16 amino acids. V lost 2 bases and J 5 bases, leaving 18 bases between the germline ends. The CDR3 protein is CASSLSGTRERTEAFF. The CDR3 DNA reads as TGTGCCAGCAGCTTAAGCGGGACACGGGAGCGTACTGAAGCTTTCTTT. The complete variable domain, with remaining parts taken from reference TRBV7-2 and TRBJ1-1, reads GAGVSQSPSNKVTEKGKDVELRCDPISGHTALYWYRQSLGQGLEFLIYFQGNSAPDKSGLPSDRFSAERTGGSVSTLTIQRTQQEDSAVYLCASSLSGTRERTEAFFGQGTRLTVV.

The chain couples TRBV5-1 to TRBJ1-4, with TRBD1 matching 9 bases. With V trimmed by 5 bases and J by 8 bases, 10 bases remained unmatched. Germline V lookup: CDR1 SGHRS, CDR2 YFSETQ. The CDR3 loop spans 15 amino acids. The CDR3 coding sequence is TGCGCCAGCAGTCTTACGGGACAGGGTGAGGAAAAACTGTTTTTT. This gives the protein CASSLTGQGEEKLFF.

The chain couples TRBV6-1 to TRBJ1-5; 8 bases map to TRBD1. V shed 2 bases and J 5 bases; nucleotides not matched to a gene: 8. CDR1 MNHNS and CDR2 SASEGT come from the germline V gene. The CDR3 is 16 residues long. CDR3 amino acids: CASSETAGGFYQPQHF. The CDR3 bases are TGTGCCAGCAGTGAAACGGCAGGGGGCTTCTATCAGCCCCAGCATTTT.

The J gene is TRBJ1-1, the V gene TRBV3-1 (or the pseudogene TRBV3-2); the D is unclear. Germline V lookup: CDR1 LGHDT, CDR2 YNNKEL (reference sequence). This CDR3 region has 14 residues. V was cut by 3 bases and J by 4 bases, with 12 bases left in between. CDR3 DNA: TGTGCCAGCAGCCAGATACATGGAGGCACTGAAGCTTTCTTT. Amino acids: CASSQIHGGTEAFF.

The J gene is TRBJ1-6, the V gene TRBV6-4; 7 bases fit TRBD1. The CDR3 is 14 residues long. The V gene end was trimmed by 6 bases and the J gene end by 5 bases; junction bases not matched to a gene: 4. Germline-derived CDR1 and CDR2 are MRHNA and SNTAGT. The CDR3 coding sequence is TGTGCCAGCAGAAAGGACAGGAATAATTCACCCCTCCACTTT. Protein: CASRKDRNNSPLHF.

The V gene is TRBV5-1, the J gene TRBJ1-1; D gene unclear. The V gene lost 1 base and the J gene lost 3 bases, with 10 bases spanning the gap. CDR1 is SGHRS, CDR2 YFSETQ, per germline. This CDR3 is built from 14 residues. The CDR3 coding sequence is TGCGCCAGCAGCTTGAGTAGAGATTACACTGAAGCTTTCTTT. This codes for CASSLSRDYTEAFF.

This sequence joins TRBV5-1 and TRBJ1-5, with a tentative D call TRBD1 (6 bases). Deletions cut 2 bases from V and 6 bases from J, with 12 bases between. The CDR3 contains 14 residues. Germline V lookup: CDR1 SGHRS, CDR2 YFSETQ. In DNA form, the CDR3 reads TGCGCCAGCAGCTTCACAGGGAGAGGTCAGCCCCAGCATTTT. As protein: CASSFTGRGQPQHF. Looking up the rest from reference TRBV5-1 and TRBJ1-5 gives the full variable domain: KAGVTQTPRYLIKTRGQQVTLSCSPISGHRSVSWYQQTPGQGLQFLFEYFSETQRNKGNFPGRFSGRQFSNSRSEMNVSTLELGDSALYLCASSFTGRGQPQHFGDGTRLSIL.

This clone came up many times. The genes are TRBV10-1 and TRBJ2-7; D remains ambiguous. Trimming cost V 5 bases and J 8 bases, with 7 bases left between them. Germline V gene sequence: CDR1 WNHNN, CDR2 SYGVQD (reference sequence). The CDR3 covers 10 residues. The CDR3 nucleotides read TGCGCCAGCAGTCCGTACAAGCAGTACGTC. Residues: CASSPYKQYV.

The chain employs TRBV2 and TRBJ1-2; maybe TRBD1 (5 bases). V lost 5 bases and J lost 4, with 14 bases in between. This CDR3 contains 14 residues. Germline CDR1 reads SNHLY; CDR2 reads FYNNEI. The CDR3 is CASSLQGGSYGYTF. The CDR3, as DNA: TGTGCCAGCAGTCTGCAGGGAGGGAGCTATGGCTACACCTTC.

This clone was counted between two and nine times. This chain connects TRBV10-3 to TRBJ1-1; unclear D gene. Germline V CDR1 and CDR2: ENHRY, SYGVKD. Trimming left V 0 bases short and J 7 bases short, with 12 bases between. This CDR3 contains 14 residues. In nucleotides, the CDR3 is TGTGCCATCAGTGAGTCAGGCAGGTTTGGTGAAGCTTTCTTT. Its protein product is CAISESGRFGEAFF.

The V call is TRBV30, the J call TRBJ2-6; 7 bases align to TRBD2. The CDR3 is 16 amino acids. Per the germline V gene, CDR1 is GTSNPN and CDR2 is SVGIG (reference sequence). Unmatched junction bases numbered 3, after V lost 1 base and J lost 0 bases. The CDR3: CAWSGGRSSGANVLTF. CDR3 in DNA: TGTGCCTGGAGTGGCGGGAGAAGCTCTGGGGCCAACGTCCTGACTTTC. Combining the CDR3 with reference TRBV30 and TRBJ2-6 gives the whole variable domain SQTIHQWPATLVQPVGSPLSLECTVEGTSNPNLYWYRQAAGRGLQLLFYSVGIGQISSEVPQNLSASRPQDRQFILSSKKLLLSDSGFYLCAWSGGRSSGANVLTFGAGSRLTVL.

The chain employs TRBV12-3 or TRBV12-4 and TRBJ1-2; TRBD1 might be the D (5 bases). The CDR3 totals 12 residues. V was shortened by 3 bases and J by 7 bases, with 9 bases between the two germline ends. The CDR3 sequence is CASSLSTGGYTF. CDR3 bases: TGTGCCAGCAGTTTGTCTACAGGTGGCTACACCTTC.

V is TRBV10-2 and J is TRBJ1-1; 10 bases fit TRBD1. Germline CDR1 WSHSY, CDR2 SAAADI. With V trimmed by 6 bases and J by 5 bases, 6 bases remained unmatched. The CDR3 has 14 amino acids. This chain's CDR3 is CASSRDRGATEAFF. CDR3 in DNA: TGCGCCAGCAGCCGGGACAGGGGTGCTACTGAAGCTTTCTTT.